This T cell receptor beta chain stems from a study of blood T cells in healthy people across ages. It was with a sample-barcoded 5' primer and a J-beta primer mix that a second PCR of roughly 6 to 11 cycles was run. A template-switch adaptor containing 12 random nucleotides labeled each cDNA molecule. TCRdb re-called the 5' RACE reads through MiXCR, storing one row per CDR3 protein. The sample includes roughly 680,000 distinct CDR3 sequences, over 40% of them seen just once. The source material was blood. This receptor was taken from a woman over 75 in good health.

The CDR3 loop is CASSPLGQTSYEQYF. The CDR3 DNA reads as TGTGCCAGCTCACCGCTGGGACAGACCTCCTACGAGCAGTACTTC. The chain joins TRBV18 to TRBJ2-7, with 7 nucleotides matching TRBD1. V trimming: 3 bases; J trimming: 0 bases; junction bases outside the gene matches: 5. CDR1 is KGHSH, CDR2 LQKENI, per germline. CDR3 size: 15 residues.